The next 31 T cell receptor beta chains were all read from a single sample in a study of glioma-infiltrating T cells. TCR alpha and beta CDR3 regions were amplified from RNA using iRepertoire nested multiplex PCR. TCRdb analysed the multiplex PCR reads with MiXCR anew, one entry per CDR3 protein. This table has about 140,000 distinct CDR3 sequences, around 40% appearing once. Sample: glioma tissue, nonneoplastic brain tissue, or PBMCs (not recorded which). The receptors shown here come from a human donor with low-grade glioma or glioblastoma, undergoing nonglioma brain surgery, or in good health (not recorded which).

The V call is TRBV12-3 or TRBV12-4, the J call TRBJ1-2; a possible D gene is TRBD1 (5 bases). The V gene lost 3 bases and the J gene lost 7 bases, with 6 bases spanning the gap. The CDR3 runs to 11 residues. DNA for the CDR3: TGTGCCAGCAGTTTCGGGGCTGGCTACACCTTC. Translating it yields CASSFGAGYTF.

This clonotype was counted only a few times. This chain links TRBV2 with TRBJ2-3; tentatively, D is TRBD1 or TRBD2 (7 bases each). In germline, CDR1 is SNHLY, CDR2 FYNNEI. CDR3 length: 15 amino acids. Between the trimmed V and J ends, which lost 7 bases and 4 bases, there was a span of 18 bases. The CDR3, as DNA: TGTGCCAGCAAAGGGGACAGCGGGGCCGCAGATACGCAGTATTTT. It specifies CASKGDSGAADTQYF.

In this sample, this clonotype turned up many times. J is TRBJ2-3 and V is TRBV7-2, with D hard to call. The germline V and J ends were trimmed by 8 bases and 2 bases, with 8 bases remaining between them. CDR3 length: 12 residues. Germline V gene lookup returns CDR1 SGHTA and CDR2 FQGNSA. The chain's CDR3 is CASARYTDTQYF. The CDR3 nucleotides read TGTGCCAGCGCCCGATACACAGATACGCAGTATTTT.

This clonotype was seen a handful of times. The chain employs TRBV7-9 and TRBJ2-5; TRBD2 matches 11 bases. CDR3 length equals 14 residues. V dropped 5 bases and J dropped 7; count of bases not matched to a gene: 6. Germline loops: CDR1 SEHNR, CDR2 FQNEAQ (reference sequence). CDR3 sequence (DNA): TGTGCCAGCAGCCCTGGGACTAGCGGCGTGACCCAGTACTTC. This codes for CASSPGTSGVTQYF.

The rearrangement joins TRBV6-4 to TRBJ2-1; 13 bases agree with TRBD2. The germline gives CDR1 MRHNA, CDR2 SNTAGT. Trimming took 5 bases from V and 9 from J; bases not matched to a gene: 7. The CDR3 has 15 amino acids. The CDR3 is CASSRTSGSISEQFF. CDR3 DNA: TGTGCCAGCAGTAGGACTAGCGGGAGTATAAGTGAGCAGTTCTTC.

V gene TRBV19 combines with J gene TRBJ1-5, with D possibly being TRBD1 (6 bases). V dropped 4 bases and J dropped 0 bases, with 10 bases sitting between them. The CDR3 sequence is 15 residues long. Germline values: CDR1 LNHDA, CDR2 SQIVND (reference sequence). CDR3 loop: CASSRKQGSNQPQHF. The CDR3 nucleotides read TGTGCCAGTAGTAGGAAACAGGGTAGCAATCAGCCCCAGCATTTT.

The CDR3 nucleotides are TGTGCCAGCAGTTACAGCTCAGGGGGTAGCTACACCTTC. Translation: CASSYSSGGSYTF. The chain carries TRBV6-6 and TRBJ1-2, with TRBD1 matching over 7 bases. The CDR3 has 13 amino acids. Germline V gene data show CDR1 as MNHNY and CDR2 as SVGAGI (reference sequence). V shed 2 bases, J shed 9 bases, and the junction held 6 bases outside the gene matches.

This chain connects TRBV28 to TRBJ1-5; a weak D match, TRBD1 (6 bases). V was pared by 5 bases and J by 6 bases, with 17 bases between. Germline V gene lookup returns CDR1 MDHEN and CDR2 SYDVKM. The CDR3 is 15 amino acids. This CDR3 is CASSTTGRGLQPQHF. The CDR3 bases are TGTGCCAGCAGTACGACAGGTCGCGGCCTTCAGCCCCAGCATTTT.

This clonotype was seen at least ten times. The chain employs TRBV12-3 or TRBV12-4 and TRBJ2-3; D uncertain. Trimming left V 4 bases short and J 2 bases short, with 1 base between. This CDR3 is 11 amino acids long. The CDR3 spells CASSYTDTQYF. CDR3 DNA: TGTGCCAGCAGTTACACAGATACGCAGTATTTT.

This clonotype was seen more than once but under ten times. The chain carries TRBV7-2 and TRBJ2-3, with D tentatively TRBD1 or TRBD2 (5 bases each). The CDR3 totals 14 residues. Germline V gives CDR1 SGHTA, CDR2 FQGNSA. The V and J ends lost 4 bases and 7 bases respectively, with 15 bases between them. The CDR3 here is CASSSPGRPNTQYF. The CDR3, as DNA: TGTGCCAGCAGCTCCCCGGGACGCCCGAATACGCAGTATTTT. Full variable domain (rest looked up from reference TRBV7-2 and TRBJ2-3): GAGVSQSPSNKVTEKGKDVELRCDPISGHTALYWYRQSLGQGLEFLIYFQGNSAPDKSGLPSDRFSAERTGGSVSTLTIQRTQQEDSAVYLCASSSPGRPNTQYFGPGTRLTVL.

The chain is built from TRBV6-2 or TRBV6-3 and TRBJ2-1; D uncertain. CDR3 size: 14 residues. CDR1 MNHEY and CDR2 SVGEGT come from the germline V gene. V was cut by 5 bases and J by 11 bases, with 19 bases left in between. In DNA form, the CDR3 reads TGTGCCAGCAGTCAAGTTTCCAAATGGGAAAAGCAGTTCTTC. As protein: CASSQVSKWEKQFF.

The chain has TRBV28 and TRBJ2-4; D is unclear. V lost 1 base, J lost 0 bases, and 10 bases lay in between. Germline V gene sequence: CDR1 MDHEN, CDR2 SYDVKM. The CDR3 consists of 16 residues. The CDR3 reads CASSLSPELAKNIQYF. The CDR3 DNA sequence: TGTGCCAGCAGTTTATCTCCGGAACTAGCCAAAAACATTCAGTACTTC.

The chain links TRBV6-2 or TRBV6-3 to TRBJ2-3, with 9 nucleotides matching TRBD1. This CDR3 region has 14 residues. V gave up 6 bases and J gave up 8 bases; unmatched junction bases: 9. Looked up from germline, CDR1 is MNHEY and CDR2 is SVGEGT. The CDR3 loop reads CASRWTGDIGTQYF. The CDR3 nucleotides are TGTGCCAGCAGATGGACAGGGGATATTGGTACGCAGTATTTT.

To note about this clonotype: The missing conserved phenylalanine or tryptophan at the end of this CDR3 makes a read error likely. The CDR3 here is CASSYLTEAFL. In DNA form, the CDR3 reads TGTGCCAGCAGTTATCTCACTGAAGCTTTCTTA. The chain has TRBV6-2 or TRBV6-3 and TRBJ1-1; D is ambiguous. Trimming removed 3 bases from V and 4 bases from J, with 3 bases in between. This CDR3 spans 11 amino acids. Per the germline V gene, CDR1 is MNHEY and CDR2 is SVGEGT.

The rearrangement links TRBV6-2 or TRBV6-3 to TRBJ2-3; no clear D gene. The CDR3 runs to 13 residues. In germline, CDR1 is MNHEY, CDR2 SVGEGT. The V end lost 4 bases, the J end lost 2 bases, and 7 bases lay between the germline ends. CDR3 amino acids: CASSWIDTDTQYF. In DNA form, the CDR3 reads TGTGCCAGCAGTTGGATAGACACAGATACGCAGTATTTT.

The chain carries TRBV28 and TRBJ2-1; 10 bases fit TRBD2. V shed 6 bases, J shed 10 bases, and the junction held 12 bases outside the gene matches. Germline values: CDR1 MDHEN, CDR2 SYDVKM. The CDR3 length is 15 residues. CDR3: CASRGIASGGHEQFF. CDR3 nucleotides: TGTGCCAGCAGGGGGATCGCTAGCGGGGGCCACGAGCAGTTCTTC.

Only a few counts were recorded for this clonotype. CDR3 in DNA: TGTGCCAGCAATGAACAGGGGTGGCATTCACCCCTCCACTTT. Protein sequence: CASNEQGWHSPLHF. The chain employs TRBV6-2 or TRBV6-3 and TRBJ1-6; 7 positions match TRBD1. Trimming took 7 bases from V and 8 from J; bases not matched to a gene: 8. The germline V gene has CDR1 MNHEY and CDR2 SVGEGT. The CDR3 consists of 14 residues.

This clonotype came up a few times. The rearrangement joins TRBV28 to TRBJ2-7; 13 nucleotides align to TRBD2. CDR1 and CDR2 from the germline V gene are MDHEN and SYDVKM. With 5 bases clipped from V and 7 bases from J, the junction kept 11 bases outside the gene matches. This CDR3 has 16 amino acids. Here the CDR3 reads CASSPAGTSGIYEQYF. CDR3 bases: TGTGCCAGCAGTCCGGCCGGGACTAGCGGGATCTATGAGCAGTACTTC. Using reference TRBV28 and TRBJ2-7 for the parts outside the CDR3, the full variable domain is DVKVTQSSRYLVKRTGEKVFLECVQDMDHENMFWYRQDPGLGLRLIYFSYDVKMKEKGDIPEGYSVSREKKERFSLILESASTNQTSMYLCASSPAGTSGIYEQYFGPGTRLTVT.

The chain recombines TRBV25-1 with TRBJ2-2; D may correspond to TRBD1 or TRBD2 (5 bases each). The CDR3 runs 17 residues. Per germline, CDR1 MGHDK and CDR2 SYGVNS. Trimming stripped 0 bases from V and 0 bases from J, with 11 bases between. The CDR3 loop is CASSEYGGFANTGELFF. In DNA form, the CDR3 reads TGTGCCAGCAGTGAATATGGGGGTTTCGCGAACACCGGGGAGCTGTTTTTT.

V is TRBV20-1 and J is TRBJ1-5, with no clear D. The CDR3 consists of 16 residues. V was clipped by 4 bases and J by 0 bases, with 16 bases between them. Germline CDR1 and CDR2: DFQATT and SNEGSKA (reference sequence). The CDR3 is CSAKGRKDYSNQPQHF. The CDR3 DNA follows: TGCAGTGCTAAGGGCAGGAAGGATTATAGCAATCAGCCCCAGCATTTT.

This clonotype was recorded many times. The CDR3 here is CASSYAGTQETQYF. In DNA form, the CDR3 reads TGTGCCAGCAGTTACGCGGGAACCCAAGAGACCCAGTACTTC. This chain connects TRBV6-2 or TRBV6-3 to TRBJ2-5; D is possibly TRBD2 (6 bases). The V and J ends lost 2 bases and 1 base respectively, with 8 bases between them. This CDR3 contains 14 residues. Per the germline V gene, CDR1 is MNHEY and CDR2 is SVGEGT.

A few counts support this clonotype. V is TRBV6-2 or TRBV6-3 and J is TRBJ2-7, with 12 bases fitting TRBD2. Germline loops: CDR1 MNHEY, CDR2 SVGEGT. The CDR3 sequence is 14 residues long. With V trimmed by 2 bases and J by 4 bases, 0 bases remained unmatched. CDR3 DNA: TGTGCCAGCAGTTACGGGACTAGCGGGTACGAGCAGTACTTC. It yields the protein CASSYGTSGYEQYF.

This rearrangement joins TRBV27 to TRBJ2-2; 10 positions agree with TRBD2. The CDR3 is made up of 15 amino acids. Germline CDR1 MNHEY, CDR2 SMNVEV (reference sequence). After removal of 4 bases from V and 7 bases from J, the junction contained 6 bases not matched to a gene. CDR3: CASSSSGRAFGELFF. The CDR3 DNA follows: TGTGCCAGCAGTTCGAGCGGGAGGGCCTTCGGGGAGCTGTTTTTT.

J is TRBJ2-1 and V is TRBV5-1, with 9 nucleotides matching TRBD2. Losses at the gene ends were 1 base for V and 7 bases for J; bases not matched to a gene: 6. Germline V CDR1 and CDR2: SGHRS, YFSETQ. The CDR3 loop spans 15 amino acids. CDR3 protein: CASSLLAGVGNEQFF. Here the CDR3 DNA reads TGCGCCAGCAGCTTGTTAGCGGGAGTGGGGAATGAGCAGTTCTTC.

This clonotype turned up a few times. The rearrangement uses TRBV6-1 and TRBJ2-5; D gene ambiguous. V lost 5 bases and J 1 base, leaving 14 bases between the germline ends. This CDR3 is built from 15 residues. Germline V gene lookup returns CDR1 MNHNS and CDR2 SASEGT. CDR3 sequence (DNA): TGTGCCAGCAGTCACGACGCAGGCCGCCAAGAGACCCAGTACTTC. This codes for CASSHDAGRQETQYF.

The chain joins TRBV27 to TRBJ2-7; D is uncertain. The germline CDR1 and CDR2 sequences are MNHEY and SMNVEV (reference sequence). Trimming cost V 6 bases and J 9 bases, with 18 bases left between them. The CDR3 runs 13 residues. CDR3: CASSQAPQERQYF. The CDR3 DNA is TGTGCCAGCAGCCAAGCCCCCCAGGAGAGGCAGTACTTC.

V gene TRBV28 combines with J gene TRBJ1-1, with no clear D. The CDR3 consists of 16 residues. Germline CDR1 MDHEN, CDR2 SYDVKM. Trimming pared 5 bases from V and 1 base from J, leaving 17 bases between. As DNA, the CDR3 is TGTGCCAGCAGTACGAAACAGACCCTGAAGAACACTGAAGCTTTCTTT. Amino acids: CASSTKQTLKNTEAFF.

The V gene is TRBV24-1, the J gene TRBJ1-3; no firm D call. The CDR3 contains 14 residues. The germline CDR1 and CDR2 sequences are KGHDR and SFDVKD. V lost 2 bases to trimming and J lost 3 bases, with 7 bases between them. The CDR3 DNA is TGTGCCACCAGTGATTCTGGTAGTGGAAACACCATATATTTT. Translation: CATSDSGSGNTIYF.

The chain links TRBV12-3 or TRBV12-4 to TRBJ2-1, with 8 bases aligning to TRBD2. There are 15 residues in the CDR3. V lost 7 bases to trimming and J lost 0 bases; unmatched junction nucleotides: 5. CDR3 nucleotide sequence: TGTGCCAGCAAGACTAGCGCCAGCTCCTACAATGAGCAGTTCTTC. This encodes CASKTSASSYNEQFF.

This chain joins TRBV5-1 and TRBJ1-1; maybe TRBD1 (6 bases). V gave up 1 base and J gave up 0 bases, with 13 bases separating them. The germline gives CDR1 SGHRS, CDR2 YFSETQ. The CDR3 sequence is 16 residues long. CDR3 nucleotides: TGCGCCAGCAGCTTGAGAACAGGGATTATGAACACTGAAGCTTTCTTT. Its protein is CASSLRTGIMNTEAFF.

For the CDR3, the DNA is TGTGCCAGCAGCTTAGAGGCAGGGGGCGCGTACGAGCAGTACTTC. Protein sequence: CASSLEAGGAYEQYF. V gene TRBV7-2 combines with J gene TRBJ2-7; 8 bases align to TRBD1. Germline CDR1 SGHTA, CDR2 FQGNSA. The ends lost 1 base at V and 4 bases at J; junction bases unmatched: 6. CDR3 size: 15 residues.